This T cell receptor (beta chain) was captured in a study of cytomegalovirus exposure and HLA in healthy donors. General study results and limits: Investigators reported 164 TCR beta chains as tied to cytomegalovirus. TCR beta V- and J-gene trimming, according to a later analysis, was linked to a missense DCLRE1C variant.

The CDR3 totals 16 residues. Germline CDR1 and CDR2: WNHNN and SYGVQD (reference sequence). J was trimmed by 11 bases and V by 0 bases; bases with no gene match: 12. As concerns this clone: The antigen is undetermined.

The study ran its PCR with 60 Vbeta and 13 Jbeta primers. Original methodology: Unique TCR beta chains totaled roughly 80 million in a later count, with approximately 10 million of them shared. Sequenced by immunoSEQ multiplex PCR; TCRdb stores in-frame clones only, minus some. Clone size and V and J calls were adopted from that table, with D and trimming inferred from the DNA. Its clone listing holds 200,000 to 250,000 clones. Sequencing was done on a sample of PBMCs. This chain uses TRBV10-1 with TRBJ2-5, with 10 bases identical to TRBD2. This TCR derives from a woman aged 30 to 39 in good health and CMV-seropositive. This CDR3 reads CASSESVLRTSGIQYF. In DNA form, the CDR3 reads TGCGCCAGCAGTGAGTCAGTCCTCAGGACTAGCGGTATTCAGTACTTC.